This entry concerns a single T cell receptor beta chain. What it binds is unknown. This CDR3 region has 14 residues. Germline V gene lookup returns CDR1 MNHEY and CDR2 SVGAGI. Trimming took off 0 bases at V and 4 bases at J, with 6 bases between the two ends. The sample comes from a study of shared clonotypes between healthy human individuals. Looking at the study overall: The donor group consisted of two women and a few men, aged 18 to 49. Study outcomes and limitations: The study found roughly 5% of naive CD4 clonotypes shared across a handful of donors.

What CD8 memory combined were CD45RO+ cells and CCR7-negative CD45RA+ TemRA cells. Libraries were prepared by immunoSEQ multiplex PCR; TCRdb keeps only in-frame clonotypes and omits some of them. This sample has around 690,000 clones, with 90% found just once. The chain is built from TRBV6-5 and TRBJ2-2; unclear D gene. Input material: memory CD8+ T cells from PBMCs. The subset here: CD45RO+ cells pooled with CCR7-negative TemRA cells. The TCR was taken from a man aged 18 to 29 in good health. Some clones in this sample may be carry-over from other donors' samples. The CDR3 loop is CASSYSDPTGELFF. The CDR3 coding sequence is TGTGCCAGCAGTTACTCGGACCCCACCGGGGAGCTGTTTTTT.